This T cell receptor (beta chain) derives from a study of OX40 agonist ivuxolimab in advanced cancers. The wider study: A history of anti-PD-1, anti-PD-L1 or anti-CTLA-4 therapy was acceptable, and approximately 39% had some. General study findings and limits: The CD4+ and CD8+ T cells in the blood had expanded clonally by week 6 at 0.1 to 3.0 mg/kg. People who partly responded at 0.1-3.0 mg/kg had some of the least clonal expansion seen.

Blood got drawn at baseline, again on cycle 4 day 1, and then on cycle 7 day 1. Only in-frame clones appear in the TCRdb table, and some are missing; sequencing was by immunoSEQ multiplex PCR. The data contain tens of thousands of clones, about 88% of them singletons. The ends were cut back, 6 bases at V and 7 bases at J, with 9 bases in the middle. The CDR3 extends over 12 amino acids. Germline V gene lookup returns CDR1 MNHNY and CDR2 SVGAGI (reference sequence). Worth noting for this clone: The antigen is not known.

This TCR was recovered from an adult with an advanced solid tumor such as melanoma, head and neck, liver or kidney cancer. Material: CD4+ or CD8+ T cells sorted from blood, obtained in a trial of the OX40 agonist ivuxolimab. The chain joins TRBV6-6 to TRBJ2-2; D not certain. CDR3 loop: CASSPDGGELFF. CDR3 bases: TGTGCCAGCAGCCCTGACGGCGGGGAGCTGTTTTTT.